These 3 T cell receptor beta chains were sequenced from one sample in a study of control samples from healthy donors and cancer patients. The data were produced by immunoSEQ multiplex PCR, yet TCRdb's version contains in-frame clones alone and is incomplete. The sample shows approximately 82,000 clones, approximately 87% of them seen only once. The specimen sequenced was blood. These receptors originate from a man in his fifties in good health.

The V call is TRBV5-1, the J call TRBJ1-2, with 7 bases that match TRBD1. V trimming: 4 bases; J trimming: 2 bases; junction bases outside the gene matches: 8. This CDR3 spans 15 amino acids. Germline loops: CDR1 SGHRS, CDR2 YFSETQ. This CDR3 is CASSTGQVRNYGYTF. CDR3 nucleotides: TGCGCCAGCAGCACCGGACAGGTCAGGAACTATGGCTACACCTTC.

This chain uses TRBV10-3 with TRBJ1-2; D is perhaps TRBD1 (6 bases). The CDR3 has 15 amino acids. The germline V gene has CDR1 ENHRY and CDR2 SYGVKD. V lost 6 bases and J 4 bases, leaving 18 bases between the germline ends. For the CDR3, the DNA is TGTGCCATCAGATACTCGGACAGTGCCCTCTATGGCTACACCTTC. Its translation is CAIRYSDSALYGYTF.

The gene calls are TRBV5-4 and TRBJ2-6; D unresolved. The CDR3 runs to 15 residues. Germline V gene lookup returns CDR1 SGHNT and CDR2 YYREEE (reference sequence). Trimming took 0 bases from V and 0 from J, leaving 4 bases between them. The CDR3 region has the DNA TGTGCCAGCAGCTTGGCCTTCTCTGGGGCCAACGTCCTGACTTTC. This gives the protein CASSLAFSGANVLTF.